These 27 T cell receptor beta chains were all obtained from the same sample, sequenced in a study of T cell clones after liver transplantation. Sequenced by immunoSEQ multiplex PCR; TCRdb stores in-frame clones only, minus some. The sample includes 70,000 or so clones, around 90% of them seen just once. Specimen: CD4+ T cells from blood, collected before liver transplant. These receptors came from a human donor who received a liver transplant.

This chain links TRBV5-1 with TRBJ2-3; TRBD2 matches 7 bases. Germline trimming cut 5 bases from V and 1 base from J; bases unmatched to any gene: 10. Per the germline V gene, CDR1 is SGHRS and CDR2 is YFSETQ. This CDR3 has 16 amino acids. Here the CDR3 reads CASSPLGGSGTDTQYF. The CDR3 DNA sequence: TGCGCCAGCAGTCCTCTCGGCGGGAGTGGCACAGATACGCAGTATTTT.

V and J are TRBV29-1 and TRBJ2-3, with 7 positions matching TRBD1. J was trimmed by 1 base and V by 4 bases; bases with no gene match: 5. Germline V gene data show CDR1 as SQVTM and CDR2 as ANQGSEA. This CDR3 region has 14 residues. This CDR3 reads CSVARGRGTDTQYF. In DNA form, the CDR3 reads TGCAGCGTTGCTAGGGGGCGCGGCACAGATACGCAGTATTTT.

This clone was seen a single time. V and J are TRBV9 and TRBJ2-6, with D unresolved. CDR1 SGDLS and CDR2 YYNGEE come from the germline V gene. Deletions cut 0 bases from V and 2 bases from J, with 6 bases between. The CDR3 is 15 residues long. CDR3 region: CASSVDLPGANVLTF. DNA for the CDR3: TGTGCCAGCAGCGTAGATTTGCCTGGGGCCAACGTCCTGACTTTC.

The chain links TRBV19 to TRBJ1-1; TRBD1 might be the D (5 bases). Germline lookup yields CDR1 LNHDA and CDR2 SQIVND (reference sequence). This CDR3 is built from 14 residues. V lost 7 bases and J 4 bases, leaving 16 bases between the germline ends. The CDR3 nucleotides read TGTGCCAGTACCCTAGGGACGGACCTCACTGAAGCTTTCTTT. Translating it yields CASTLGTDLTEAFF. The complete variable domain, with remaining parts taken from reference TRBV19 and TRBJ1-1, reads DGGITQSPKYLFRKEGQNVTLSCEQNLNHDAMYWYRQDPGQGLRLIYYSQIVNDFQKGDIAEGYSVSREKKESFPLTVTSAQKNPTAFYLCASTLGTDLTEAFFGQGTRLTVV.

This clone has a single count. The rearrangement uses TRBV2 and TRBJ2-1; tentatively, D is TRBD2 (7 bases). The germline V gene has CDR1 SNHLY and CDR2 FYNNEI. Trimming shortened V by 6 bases and J by 5 bases, and 14 bases separated the two germline ends. The CDR3 runs 14 residues. CDR3 sequence reads: CASRREQGNNEQFF. The CDR3 DNA reads TGTGCCAGCAGGCGGGAGCAGGGGAACAATGAGCAGTTCTTC.

This clone showed up just once. The chain has TRBV28 and TRBJ2-7, with 8 bases identical to TRBD2. The germline gives CDR1 MDHEN, CDR2 SYDVKM. After removal of 4 bases from V and 3 bases from J, the junction contained 5 bases not matched to a gene. The CDR3 contains 14 residues. The CDR3 bases are TGTGCCAGCAGTTCCGGGACTAGAGGCTACGAGCAGTACTTC. Translated: CASSSGTRGYEQYF.

CDR3 bases: TGCGCCAGCCGTCACATAAAGAACACTGAAGCTTTCTTT. It codes for CASRHIKNTEAFF. The chain recombines TRBV5-1 with TRBJ1-1, with unresolved D. In germline, CDR1 is SGHRS, CDR2 YFSETQ. The length of the CDR3 is 13 residues. The V end was cut by 7 bases, the J end by 1 base, with 11 bases between. The full variable domain, with the rest looked up from reference TRBV5-1 and TRBJ1-1, is KAGVTQTPRYLIKTRGQQVTLSCSPISGHRSVSWYQQTPGQGLQFLFEYFSETQRNKGNFPGRFSGRQFSNSRSEMNVSTLELGDSALYLCASRHIKNTEAFFGQGTRLTVV.

The chain is built from TRBV25-1 and TRBJ2-3; D might be TRBD2 (5 bases). Germline V gene sequence: CDR1 MGHDK, CDR2 SYGVNS. This CDR3 is built from 14 residues. V gave up 4 bases and J gave up 1 base, with 9 bases separating them. The CDR3 sequence: CASSGVGGTDTQYF. The CDR3 nucleotides are TGTGCCAGCAGTGGGGTCGGGGGCACAGATACGCAGTATTTT.

The V and J genes are TRBV2 and TRBJ1-5; the D gene is possibly TRBD1 (6 bases). The CDR3 has 14 residues. CDR1 and CDR2 from the germline V gene are SNHLY and FYNNEI. V lost 0 bases and J 6 bases, leaving 9 bases between the germline ends. CDR3 residues: CASSEAGGTQPQHF. CDR3 bases: TGTGCCAGCAGTGAAGCAGGGGGGACTCAGCCCCAGCATTTT.

V is TRBV5-6 and J is TRBJ2-3, with D unresolved. The CDR3 has 16 residues. V lost 0 bases, J lost 4 bases, and 15 bases lay in between. Germline V gene data show CDR1 as SGHDT and CDR2 as YYEEEE. CDR3 DNA sequence: TGTGCCAGCAGCTTGGGCTCCTTTAGTTGGGCAGATACGCAGTATTTT. Translated, it gives CASSLGSFSWADTQYF. Full variable domain (remainder filled in from reference TRBV5-6 and TRBJ2-3): DAGVTQSPTHLIKTRGQQVTLRCSPKSGHDTVSWYQQALGQGPQFIFQYYEEEERQRGNFPDRFSGHQFPNYSSELNVNALLLGDSALYLCASSLGSFSWADTQYFGPGTRLTVL.

The gene calls are TRBV30 and TRBJ2-7; 9 nucleotides agree with TRBD1. Germline assignment: CDR1 GTSNPN and CDR2 SVGIG (reference sequence). V was pared by 2 bases and J by 6 bases, with 5 bases of the junction left unmatched. The length of the CDR3 is 13 residues. CDR3 sequence (DNA): TGTGCCTGGAGTCGCGGACAGGGGCGCGAGCAGTACTTC. Amino acid sequence: CAWSRGQGREQYF. The variable domain in full, completed from reference TRBV30 and TRBJ2-7, reads SQTIHQWPATLVQPVGSPLSLECTVEGTSNPNLYWYRQAAGRGLQLLFYSVGIGQISSEVPQNLSASRPQDRQFILSSKKLLLSDSGFYLCAWSRGQGREQYFGPGTRLTVT.

V gene TRBV9 combines with J gene TRBJ1-2; D might be TRBD1 (5 bases). Germline V gene lookup returns CDR1 SGDLS and CDR2 YYNGEE. This CDR3 spans 20 amino acids. Trimming took 0 bases from V and 3 from J, leaving 27 bases between them. The CDR3 region has the DNA TGTGCCAGCAGCGTAGGCCCAAGGGGAGGACACCAAAAACTTGACTATGGCTACACCTTC. Translated, it gives CASSVGPRGGHQKLDYGYTF.

The table lists this clone with a count of one. The chain carries TRBV7-2 and TRBJ1-1; no clear D. The CDR3 sequence is 15 residues long. V shed 5 bases and J shed 5 bases, with 18 bases lying between them. The germline CDR1 and CDR2 sequences are SGHTA and FQGNSA. The CDR3 spells CASSPSTRGLTEAFF. The CDR3 DNA is TGTGCCAGCAGCCCGTCGACACGCGGCTTAACTGAAGCTTTCTTT. Supplemented by reference TRBV7-2 and TRBJ1-1, the full variable domain reads GAGVSQSPSNKVTEKGKDVELRCDPISGHTALYWYRQSLGQGLEFLIYFQGNSAPDKSGLPSDRFSAERTGGSVSTLTIQRTQQEDSAVYLCASSPSTRGLTEAFFGQGTRLTVV.

The rearrangement joins TRBV18 to TRBJ2-7; tentative D call: TRBD1 (6 bases). Germline values: CDR1 KGHSH, CDR2 LQKENI. The CDR3 is 15 amino acids. Between the trimmed V and J ends, which lost 2 bases and 2 bases, there was a span of 13 bases. CDR3 in DNA: TGTGCCAGCTCACCAAGGACAGCCAACGCCTACGAGCAGTACTTC. Translation: CASSPRTANAYEQYF.

CDR3 loop: CASSLMTPYEQYF. In nucleotides, the CDR3 is TGCGCCAGCAGCTTGATGACCCCCTACGAGCAGTACTTC. This chain uses TRBV5-1 with TRBJ2-5; no clear D. The DNA matches TRBJ2-7 better at its end, which makes the J call doubtful. This CDR3 spans 13 amino acids. CDR1 and CDR2 (germline): SGHRS, YFSETQ.

The chain is built from TRBV18 and TRBJ2-7; 7 bases map to TRBD2. The CDR3 spans 13 residues. Germline assignment: CDR1 KGHSH and CDR2 LQKENI. V was pared by 0 bases and J by 4 bases, with 0 bases of the junction left unmatched. CDR3 DNA: TGTGCCAGCTCACCACCTAGCGGGTACGAGCAGTACTTC. Protein product: CASSPPSGYEQYF.

The chain is built from TRBV28 and TRBJ1-2; D uncertain. V lost 2 bases to trimming and J lost 4 bases, with 14 bases between them. Germline values: CDR1 MDHEN, CDR2 SYDVKM. The CDR3 has 15 amino acids. CDR3 DNA: TGTGCCAGCAGTTTAGCGGCCCGGCAGGCCTATGGCTACACCTTC. It specifies CASSLAARQAYGYTF.

The chain carries TRBV7-2 and TRBJ1-5; tentatively, D is TRBD1 (6 bases). CDR1 and CDR2 (germline): SGHTA, FQGNSA. V was cut by 5 bases and J by 6 bases, with 17 bases left in between. The CDR3 extends over 15 amino acids. CDR3 in amino acids: CASSLVGGSGQPQHF. The CDR3 nucleotides are TGTGCCAGCAGCCTAGTAGGGGGTAGTGGTCAGCCCCAGCATTTT. Filled out from reference TRBV7-2 and TRBJ1-5, the complete variable domain reads GAGVSQSPSNKVTEKGKDVELRCDPISGHTALYWYRQSLGQGLEFLIYFQGNSAPDKSGLPSDRFSAERTGGSVSTLTIQRTQQEDSAVYLCASSLVGGSGQPQHFGDGTRLSIL.

The chain recombines TRBV5-1 with TRBJ2-1, with D possibly being TRBD1 or TRBD2 (7 bases each). V was clipped by 3 bases and J by 4 bases, with 14 bases between them. Germline-derived CDR1 and CDR2 are SGHRS and YFSETQ. The CDR3 runs 15 residues. This chain's CDR3 is CASSSQGGIYNEQFF. The CDR3 bases are TGCGCCAGCAGCTCGCAGGGGGGGATATACAATGAGCAGTTCTTC.

The chain is built from TRBV19 and TRBJ1-1; TRBD1 is a possible D gene (5 bases). This CDR3 region has 20 residues. The germline V gene has CDR1 LNHDA and CDR2 SQIVND (reference sequence). V was shortened by 8 bases and J by 4 bases, with 35 bases between the two germline ends. CDR3 nucleotides: TGTGCCAGTGCGAAAAACAGGTTTCGGGTTGTTAGGTTCTCGGGCACTGAAGCTTTCTTT. Translation gives CASAKNRFRVVRFSGTEAFF. Looking up the rest from reference TRBV19 and TRBJ1-1 gives the full variable domain: DGGITQSPKYLFRKEGQNVTLSCEQNLNHDAMYWYRQDPGQGLRLIYYSQIVNDFQKGDIAEGYSVSREKKESFPLTVTSAQKNPTAFYLCASAKNRFRVVRFSGTEAFFGQGTRLTVV.

The CDR3 is CASSTPGLGSYEQYF. The CDR3 DNA follows: TGTGCCAGTAGTACACCGGGACTAGGGTCCTACGAGCAGTACTTC. The chain is built from TRBV19 and TRBJ2-7; 8 positions match TRBD2. Germline V gene sequence: CDR1 LNHDA, CDR2 SQIVND (reference sequence). V was pared by 4 bases and J by 1 base, with 6 bases of the junction left unmatched. The CDR3 length is 15 residues.

The rearrangement links TRBV5-4 to TRBJ1-4; perhaps TRBD1 as D (5 bases). Trimming shortened V by 0 bases and J by 8 bases, and 14 bases separated the two germline ends. The CDR3 covers 15 residues. Per germline, CDR1 SGHNT and CDR2 YYREEE (reference sequence). The CDR3 nucleotides read TGTGCCAGCAGCTTGGCCGGGGCCTCCGGAGAAAAACTGTTTTTT. It encodes CASSLAGASGEKLFF. Full variable domain (remainder filled in from reference TRBV5-4 and TRBJ1-4): ETGVTQSPTHLIKTRGQQVTLRCSSQSGHNTVSWYQQALGQGPQFIFQYYREEENGRGNFPPRFSGLQFPNYSSELNVNALELDDSALYLCASSLAGASGEKLFFGSGTQLSVL.

The J gene is TRBJ2-2, the V gene TRBV29-1; 11 bases map to TRBD2. Looked up from germline, CDR1 is SQVTM and CDR2 is ANQGSEA. The CDR3 extends over 16 amino acids. The V segment lost 4 bases and the J segment 2 bases; nucleotides outside the gene matches: 6. The CDR3: CSVGRLAGTNTGELFF. The CDR3 DNA sequence: TGCAGCGTTGGGAGACTAGCGGGAACCAACACCGGGGAGCTGTTTTTT.

V gene TRBV18 combines with J gene TRBJ2-7, with unresolved D. V was pared by 0 bases and J by 1 base, with 10 bases between. The CDR3 consists of 15 residues. CDR1 is KGHSH and CDR2 is LQKENI in the germline V gene. CDR3 amino acids: CASSPPRSGSYEQYF. CDR3 DNA: TGTGCCAGCTCACCACCGAGGTCTGGATCCTACGAGCAGTACTTC.

This clone has only one observation. The sample holds other DNA sequences that translate to the same CDR3. The chain couples TRBV7-2 to TRBJ2-5; D unresolved. Trimming took 0 bases from V and 1 from J, leaving 3 bases between them. This CDR3 is 13 amino acids long. Germline CDR1 and CDR2: SGHTA and FQGNSA. DNA for the CDR3: TGTGCCAGCAGCTTAGCCCGCCAAGAGACCCAGTACTTC. It codes for CASSLARQETQYF. The whole variable domain, filled in from reference TRBV7-2 and TRBJ2-5, reads GAGVSQSPSNKVTEKGKDVELRCDPISGHTALYWYRQSLGQGLEFLIYFQGNSAPDKSGLPSDRFSAERTGGSVSTLTIQRTQQEDSAVYLCASSLARQETQYFGPGTRLLVL.

The chain uses TRBV7-2 and TRBJ2-7; 13 bases agree with TRBD2. The length of the CDR3 is 15 residues. Germline V gene lookup returns CDR1 SGHTA and CDR2 FQGNSA. The junction had 8 bases not matched to a gene; V was cut back by 5 bases and J by 7 bases. For the CDR3, the DNA is TGTGCCAGCAGCCCGACTAGCGGGAGGTTGGGAGAGCAGTACTTC. Protein sequence: CASSPTSGRLGEQYF.

This clone was detected only once. The J gene is TRBJ2-3, the V gene TRBV6-5; 9 bases line up with TRBD1. With 6 bases clipped from V and 4 bases from J, the junction kept 5 bases outside the gene matches. The germline CDR1 and CDR2 sequences are MNHEY and SVGAGI. This CDR3 comprises 14 residues. DNA of the CDR3: TGTGCCAGCAGAAACAGGGGGCTATCAGATACGCAGTATTTT. This sequence encodes CASRNRGLSDTQYF.